This T cell receptor beta chain derives from a study of blood T cells in healthy people across ages. Primers used in a second PCR of about 6 to 12 cycles were a sample-barcoded 5' primer and a J-beta primer mix. TCRdb passed the 5' RACE reads through MiXCR, listing each CDR3 protein once. The sample consists of over 600,000 distinct CDR3 sequences, approximately 53% of them appearing once. CDR1 is MNHEY and CDR2 is SMNVEV in the germline V gene (reference sequence). This CDR3 contains 13 residues. The study isolated at least 6.5 million PBMCs from each sample. Points on this clonotype: The junction does not match germline at one end; this may be a read error.

The genes are TRBV27 and TRBJ2-6, with D possibly being TRBD1 or TRBD2 (5 bases each). The clonotype originates from a middle-aged man in good health. The material sequenced was blood. The CDR3 nucleotides read TGTGCCAGCAGTCTAGCTGGGGCCAACATCCTGACTTTC. Protein sequence: CASSLAGANILTF.